This TCR beta chain stems from a study of blood T cell repertoires in COVID-19. Study-wide context: COVID-19 samples collected from the United States, Italy and Spain covered acute and convalescent phases. T cells, B-cell-depleted T cells, or PBMCs provided the cDNA or gDNA that served as material.

Looked up from germline, CDR1 is MNHEY and CDR2 is SMNVEV (reference sequence). The CDR3 extends over 16 amino acids. Trimming took 5 bases from V and 4 from J; bases not matched to a gene: 9. In the original workflow: Researchers report that nucleated cell counts were estimated from reference gene primer amplification. Profiling relied on immunoSEQ multiplex PCR, and the TCRdb table lists in-frame clones only, not all of them. The V and J calls and clone size come from that table; D and trimming were worked out from the DNA. This table holds 25,000 to 35,000 clones, approximately 81% found once. The chain recombines TRBV27 with TRBJ1-2, with 11 bases fitting TRBD1. The TCR comes from a woman in her fifties or sixties with acute or convalescent COVID-19. Specimen: peripheral blood. This chain's CDR3 is CASSVRWDRGSYGYTF. The CDR3 DNA sequence: TGTGCCAGCAGTGTGAGGTGGGACAGGGGGTCCTATGGCTACACCTTC.